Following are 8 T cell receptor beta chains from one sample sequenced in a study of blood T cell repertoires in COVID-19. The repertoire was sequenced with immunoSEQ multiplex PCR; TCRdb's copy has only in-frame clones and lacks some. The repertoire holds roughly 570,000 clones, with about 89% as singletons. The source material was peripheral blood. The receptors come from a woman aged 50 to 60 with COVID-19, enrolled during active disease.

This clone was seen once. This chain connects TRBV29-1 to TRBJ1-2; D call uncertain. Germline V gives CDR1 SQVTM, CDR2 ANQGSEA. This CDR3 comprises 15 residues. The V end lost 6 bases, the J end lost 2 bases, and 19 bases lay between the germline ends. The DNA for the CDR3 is TGCAGCGTCGCCCCTACTAATACCTTAAACTATGGCTACACCTTC. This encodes CSVAPTNTLNYGYTF.

Here the CDR3 DNA reads TGCGCCAGCAGTGAGAGGGGAGGGAATCAGCCCCAGCATTTT. Its protein is CASSERGGNQPQHF. The V call is TRBV10-2, the J call TRBJ1-5, with D possibly TRBD1 on 5 matching bases. The V gene's germline CDR1 is WSHSY and CDR2 SAAADI. V lost 2 bases and J lost 4, with 9 bases in between. The CDR3 has 14 residues.

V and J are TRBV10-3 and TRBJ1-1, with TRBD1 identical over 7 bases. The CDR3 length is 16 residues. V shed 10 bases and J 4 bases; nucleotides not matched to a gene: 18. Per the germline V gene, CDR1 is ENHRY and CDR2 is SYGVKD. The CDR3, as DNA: TGTGCCACTAATAGACAGGGAAGAAAAGCCGTCACTGAAGCTTTCTTT. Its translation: CATNRQGRKAVTEAFF.

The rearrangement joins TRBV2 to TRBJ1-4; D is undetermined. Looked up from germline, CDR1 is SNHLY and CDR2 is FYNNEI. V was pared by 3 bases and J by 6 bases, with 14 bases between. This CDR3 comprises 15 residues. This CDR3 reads CASSDAERSYEKLFF. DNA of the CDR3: TGTGCCAGCAGTGATGCGGAGAGATCTTATGAAAAACTGTTTTTT.

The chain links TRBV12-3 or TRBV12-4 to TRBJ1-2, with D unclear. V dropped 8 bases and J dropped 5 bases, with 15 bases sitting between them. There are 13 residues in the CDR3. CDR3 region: CASGGDLRYGYTF. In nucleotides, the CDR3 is TGTGCCAGCGGCGGAGACCTGAGGTATGGCTACACCTTC.

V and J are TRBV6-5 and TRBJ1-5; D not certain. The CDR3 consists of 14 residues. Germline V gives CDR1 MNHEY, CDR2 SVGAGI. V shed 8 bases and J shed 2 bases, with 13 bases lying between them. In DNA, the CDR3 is TGTGCCAGCTCCCCGACAACTGGCAATCAGCCCCAGCATTTT. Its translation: CASSPTTGNQPQHF.

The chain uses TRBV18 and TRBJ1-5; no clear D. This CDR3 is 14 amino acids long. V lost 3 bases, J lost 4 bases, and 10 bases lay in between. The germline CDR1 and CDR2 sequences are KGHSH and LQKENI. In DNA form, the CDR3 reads TGTGCCAGCTCACCCGGGCGGGGAAATCAGCCCCAGCATTTT. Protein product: CASSPGRGNQPQHF. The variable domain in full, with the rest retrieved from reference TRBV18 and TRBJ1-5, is NAGVMQNPRHLVRRRGQEARLRCSPMKGHSHVYWYRQLPEEGLKFMVYLQKENIIDESGMPKERFSAEFPKEGPSILRIQQVVRGDSAAYFCASSPGRGNQPQHFGDGTRLSIL.

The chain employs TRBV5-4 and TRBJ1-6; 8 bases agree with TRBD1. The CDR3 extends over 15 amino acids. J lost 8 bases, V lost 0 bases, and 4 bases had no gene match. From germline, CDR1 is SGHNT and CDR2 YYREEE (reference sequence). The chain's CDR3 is CASSLGGDRYSPLHF. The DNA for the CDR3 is TGTGCCAGCAGCTTGGGGGGGGACAGGTATTCACCCCTCCACTTT.